This T cell receptor (beta chain) was identified during a study (dated by TCRdb to the early 2020s). V sheds 5 bases and J sheds 4 bases, leaving 8 bases between their ends. Reading from cysteine to phenylalanine, the CDR3 counts 13 amino acids. Left in the record is the CDR3 DNA by itself, 39 bases read in frame from the first base. The germline V gene sets CDR1 to SGHTA and CDR2 to FQGTGA. Overall study results and their limits: Further investigation, including longitudinal sampling and assessment of a control group, is stated by the authors to be required.

About this clone itself: Its binding antigen is unknown. Base qualities are missing; no much larger clone stands one base away.

Survey-level sequencing on the immunoSEQ platform was used to profile the TCR beta chain repertoires. In the original analysis: CDR3 amino acid length spectratypes and V-J pairing frequencies were compared, and repertoire diversity was measured with the inverse Simpson index. To annotate clonotypes specific to SARS-CoV-2, CMV, influenza A and EBV, TCR beta CDR3 sequences were compared against VDJdb. The table was pulled from immuneACCESS by TCRdb, which kept in-frame rearrangements only. Such tables lose some clones; where checked, under half of the loss comes from unresolved V genes, and the rest has no known cause. That table supplies the V and J calls and clone size; D and trimming were determined from the DNA. This sample is represented by under 90,000 clones; just over 90% of them were singletons. The top ten clones comprise under 4.5% of the sample. PBMCs were separated from peripheral blood, and TCR beta sequencing was performed on genomic DNA obtained from unsorted PBMCs.

This clonotype was sampled from a man aged 40-55 years with rheumatoid arthritis. Here the chain combines TRBV7-3 and TRBJ2-2; confidence is insufficient to name the D gene. The sequenced sample was PBMCs. In nucleotide form, the sequence is TGTGCCAGCAGCCTGAGTACCACCGGGGAGCTGTTTTTT. The resulting protein is CASSLSTTGELFF. The reference TRBV7-3 and TRBJ2-2 proteins fill in what lies around the CDR3, so the full variable domain reads GAGVSQTPSNKVTEKGKYVELRCDPISGHTALYWYRQSLGQGPEFLIYFQGTGAADDSGLPNDRFFAVRPEGSVSTLKIQRTERGDSAVYLCASSLSTTGELFFGEGSRLTVL.